Shown below are 23 T cell receptor beta chains from a single sample sequenced in a study of technical replicates of blood from a few donors. Clones were sequenced by immunoSEQ multiplex PCR, and TCRdb holds only the in-frame ones, with some missing. Of some 17,000 clones listed, around nine tenths were seen once; the top ten hold 9.5% to 11%. Sequenced: PBMCs. All receptors come from a human donor in good health.

The V gene is TRBV21-1, the J gene TRBJ2-2; the DNA was not used to check the table's D call, TRBD2. TRBV21-1 is a recognized pseudogene. The length of the CDR3 is 20 residues. For the CDR3, the DNA is TGTGCCAGCAGCCCTGGACAGGGAACTAGCGGGAGGGCCTGGACCGGGGAGCTGTTTTTT. Translated: CASSPGQGTSGRAWTGELFF.

The chain joins TRBV5-1 to TRBJ2-7, with TRBD1 matching 10 bases. Trimming removed 4 bases from V and 5 bases from J; junction bases left unmatched: 9. The CDR3 covers 15 residues. In germline, CDR1 is SGHRS, CDR2 YFSETQ. The CDR3 spells CASSPEPGQGNEQYF. The CDR3 DNA follows: TGCGCCAGCAGCCCCGAACCGGGACAGGGGAACGAGCAGTACTTC.

This rearrangement joins TRBV7-9 to TRBJ1-3; 8 nucleotides align to TRBD1. The CDR3 runs to 17 residues. Germline CDR1 and CDR2: SEHNR and FQNEAQ (reference sequence). V dropped 2 bases and J dropped 4; count of bases not matched to a gene: 10. CDR3 sequence: CASSLSFRQGKGNTIYF. The CDR3 DNA reads as TGTGCCAGCAGCTTATCGTTTCGACAGGGGAAAGGAAACACCATATATTTT. Full variable domain (remainder filled in from reference TRBV7-9 and TRBJ1-3): DTGVSQNPRHKITKRGQNVTFRCDPISEHNRLYWYRQTLGQGPEFLTYFQNEAQLEKSRLLSDRFSAERPKGSFSTLEIQRTEQGDSAMYLCASSLSFRQGKGNTIYFGEGSWLTVV.

Only one count was recorded for this clone. The CDR3 DNA is TGTGCCAGCTCACTGAGGAGCTCCTACGAGCAGTACTTC. Translating gives CASSLRSSYEQYF. The genes are TRBV18 and TRBJ2-7; no reliable D call. CDR3 length: 13 amino acids. The V end was cut by 4 bases, the J end by 0 bases, with 7 bases between. CDR1 KGHSH and CDR2 LQKENI come from the germline V gene.

This rearrangement joins TRBV5-1 to TRBJ2-1; 11 bases align to TRBD2. V lost 0 bases to trimming and J lost 0 bases; unmatched junction nucleotides: 11. CDR1 and CDR2 (germline): SGHRS, YFSETQ. The CDR3 is made up of 20 amino acids. The CDR3 sequence is CASSLGRLAGLLSSYNEQFF. CDR3 DNA: TGCGCCAGCAGCTTGGGCCGACTAGCGGGACTTCTAAGCTCCTACAATGAGCAGTTCTTC.

The rearrangement uses TRBV6-5 and TRBJ2-1, with D perhaps matching TRBD2 (6 bases). Looked up from germline, CDR1 is MNHEY and CDR2 is SVGAGI. Trimming took off 8 bases at V and 2 bases at J, with 13 bases between the two ends. The CDR3 extends over 14 amino acids. DNA for the CDR3: TGTGCCAGCGGCCGGGAGTTCACCTACAATGAGCAGTTCTTC. This translates into CASGREFTYNEQFF.

The chain combines TRBV6-5 with TRBJ2-7; tentatively, D is TRBD2 (6 bases). Between the trimmed V and J ends, which lost 0 bases and 2 bases, there was a span of 11 bases. Germline CDR1 MNHEY, CDR2 SVGAGI. The CDR3 totals 15 residues. CDR3 residues: CASSYSGGAPYEQYF. Written as DNA, the CDR3 is TGTGCCAGCAGTTACTCGGGCGGGGCCCCCTACGAGCAGTACTTC.

The CDR3 here is CASTLGGDYGYTF. The CDR3 bases are TGTGCCAGCACCCTAGGGGGGGACTATGGCTACACCTTC. The chain has TRBV9 and TRBJ1-2; tentative D call: TRBD1 (6 bases). The CDR3 loop spans 13 amino acids. From germline, CDR1 is SGDLS and CDR2 YYNGEE. With 6 bases removed from V and 3 bases from J, the gap between germline ends came to 12 bases.

This sequence joins TRBV6-5 and TRBJ1-1; tentatively, D is TRBD1 (5 bases). The length of the CDR3 is 14 residues. Trimming pared 2 bases from V and 4 bases from J, leaving 11 bases between. Germline V CDR1 and CDR2: MNHEY, SVGAGI. The CDR3 region has the DNA TGTGCCAGCAGTTACGATCAGGGAGGCACTGAAGCTTTCTTT. Protein sequence: CASSYDQGGTEAFF.

The gene calls are TRBV5-5 and TRBJ1-5; 7 nucleotides align to TRBD1. Per the germline V gene, CDR1 is SGHKS and CDR2 is YYEKEE (reference sequence). With V trimmed by 2 bases and J by 5 bases, 4 bases remained unmatched. This CDR3 has 14 residues. For the CDR3, the DNA is TGTGCCAGCAGCTTTCAGGGGGTGGATCAGCCCCAGCATTTT. It is translated as CASSFQGVDQPQHF. Looking up the rest from reference TRBV5-5 and TRBJ1-5 gives the full variable domain: DAGVTQSPTHLIKTRGQQVTLRCSPISGHKSVSWYQQVLGQGPQFIFQYYEKEERGRGNFPDRFSARQFPNYSSELNVNALLLGDSALYLCASSFQGVDQPQHFGDGTRLSIL.

Written as DNA, the CDR3 is TGTGCCAGTAGTAACGTAGCGGGAGAAGCCTACAATGAGCAGTTCTTC. Amino acids: CASSNVAGEAYNEQFF. The rearrangement joins TRBV19 to TRBJ2-1; 9 bases fit TRBD2. V trimming: 4 bases; J trimming: 2 bases; junction bases outside the gene matches: 6. CDR1 and CDR2 (germline): LNHDA, SQIVND (reference sequence). This CDR3 contains 16 residues.

Here the CDR3 reads CASSPPASAAYEQYF. The CDR3 nucleotides read TGTGCCAGCAGCCCGCCTGCTAGCGCCGCCTACGAGCAGTACTTC. This chain connects TRBV7-2 to TRBJ2-7; tentatively, D is TRBD2 (6 bases). The CDR3 is 15 amino acids. Trimming pared 5 bases from V and 2 bases from J, leaving 16 bases between. Germline CDR1 is SGHTA and CDR2 is FQGNSA.

V is TRBV6-1 and J is TRBJ1-4; D is ambiguous. The V end was cut by 2 bases, the J end by 8 bases, with 9 bases between. Germline assignment: CDR1 MNHNS and CDR2 SASEGT. The CDR3 runs 13 residues. The CDR3 sequence is CASSESSGEKLFF. CDR3 DNA: TGTGCCAGCAGTGAATCATCGGGGGAAAAACTGTTTTTT.

V gene TRBV2 combines with J gene TRBJ2-3; 9 bases are shared with TRBD2. With 8 bases clipped from V and 5 bases from J, the junction kept 5 bases outside the gene matches. CDR3 length equals 13 residues. Germline CDR1 is SNHLY and CDR2 is FYNNEI. The CDR3 DNA follows: TGTGCCAGCCGCGGGAGGGCCGAAGATACGCAGTATTTT. This codes for CASRGRAEDTQYF.

This chain connects TRBV6-1 to TRBJ1-2, with 8 bases identical to TRBD1. The CDR3 consists of 14 residues. V gave up 6 bases and J gave up 0 bases; unmatched junction bases: 3. Germline V lookup: CDR1 MNHNS, CDR2 SASEGT. For the CDR3, the DNA is TGTGCCAGCAGCCCGGACAGGGCTAACTATGGCTACACCTTC. It specifies CASSPDRANYGYTF.

The chain couples TRBV18 to TRBJ1-1; D uncertain. Trimming pared 7 bases from V and 7 bases from J, leaving 19 bases between. This CDR3 has 14 amino acids. Germline CDR1 is KGHSH and CDR2 is LQKENI. In DNA form, the CDR3 reads TGTGCCAGCTTAAAGGAGCTGAACTATGATGAAGCTTTCTTT. Translated, it gives CASLKELNYDEAFF.

This clone has just one count. The chain employs TRBV5-5 and TRBJ2-2; D might be TRBD2 (7 bases). The CDR3 loop spans 16 amino acids. V lost 2 bases and J lost 6, with 17 bases in between. CDR1 is SGHKS, CDR2 YYEKEE, per germline (reference sequence). CDR3 sequence (DNA): TGTGCCAGCAGCTTAGGGGGGGCTGGAGGAGCCGGGGAGCTGTTTTTT. Translation: CASSLGGAGGAGELFF.

The gene calls are TRBV19 and TRBJ2-5; TRBD2 matches 10 bases. CDR1 and CDR2 (germline): LNHDA, SQIVND (reference sequence). CDR3 size: 14 residues. Trimming took 5 bases from V and 8 from J; bases not matched to a gene: 8. The CDR3 DNA follows: TGTGCCAGTAGTGTCCTCACTAGCGGGGCTACCCAGTACTTC. This codes for CASSVLTSGATQYF.

V gene TRBV7-9 combines with J gene TRBJ1-1; D uncertain. The V and J ends lost 5 bases and 0 bases respectively, with 10 bases between them. Germline V gene lookup returns CDR1 SEHNR and CDR2 FQNEAQ (reference sequence). The CDR3 is 14 residues long. This chain's CDR3 is CASSQLTVNTEAFF. The CDR3 nucleotides read TGTGCCAGCAGCCAGTTAACCGTGAACACTGAAGCTTTCTTT. Based on the CDR3 plus reference TRBV7-9 and TRBJ1-1, the full variable domain is DTGVSQNPRHKITKRGQNVTFRCDPISEHNRLYWYRQTLGQGPEFLTYFQNEAQLEKSRLLSDRFSAERPKGSFSTLEIQRTEQGDSAMYLCASSQLTVNTEAFFGQGTRLTVV.

The V call is TRBV5-4, the J call TRBJ2-2, with 8 bases that match TRBD1. This CDR3 is built from 17 residues. Trimming cost V 7 bases and J 6 bases; bases outside gene matches: 17. Germline CDR1 and CDR2: SGHNT and YYREEE (reference sequence). For the CDR3, the DNA is TGTGCCAGCGGCGAAGGGCCAGGACAGGGAGGCTCCGGGGAGCTGTTTTTT. This codes for CASGEGPGQGGSGELFF.

In the case of this clone: Relative to the germline gene, one junction end is altered; a read error may explain this. The V and J genes are TRBV19 and TRBJ1-2; 7 bases align to TRBD1. CDR3 length: 15 residues. Germline assignment: CDR1 LNHDA and CDR2 SQIVND (reference sequence). The CDR3 DNA reads as TGTGCCACAAGGGGGACAGACCTTTACTACTATGGCTACACTTTC. Its protein is CATRGTDLYYYGYTF.

The V call is TRBV7-9, the J call TRBJ1-2; possibly TRBD1 for D (6 bases). The CDR3 runs 13 residues. Germline CDR1 SEHNR, CDR2 FQNEAQ (reference sequence). Deletions cut 4 bases from V and 8 bases from J, with 14 bases between. The CDR3 loop reads CASSSRQGSGYTF. The DNA for the CDR3 is TGTGCCAGCAGCTCGCGTCAGGGGAGCGGCTACACCTTC.

The chain combines TRBV28 with TRBJ2-7, with D possibly being TRBD1 (9 bases). Looked up from germline, CDR1 is MDHEN and CDR2 is SYDVKM. This CDR3 spans 20 amino acids. Deletions cut 8 bases from V and 2 bases from J, with 34 bases between. CDR3 in amino acids: CASSGTGSVSGSPVPYEQYF. CDR3 sequence (DNA): TGTGCCAGCTCCGGGACAGGGTCGGTCAGCGGGAGCCCCGTACCCTACGAGCAGTACTTC.